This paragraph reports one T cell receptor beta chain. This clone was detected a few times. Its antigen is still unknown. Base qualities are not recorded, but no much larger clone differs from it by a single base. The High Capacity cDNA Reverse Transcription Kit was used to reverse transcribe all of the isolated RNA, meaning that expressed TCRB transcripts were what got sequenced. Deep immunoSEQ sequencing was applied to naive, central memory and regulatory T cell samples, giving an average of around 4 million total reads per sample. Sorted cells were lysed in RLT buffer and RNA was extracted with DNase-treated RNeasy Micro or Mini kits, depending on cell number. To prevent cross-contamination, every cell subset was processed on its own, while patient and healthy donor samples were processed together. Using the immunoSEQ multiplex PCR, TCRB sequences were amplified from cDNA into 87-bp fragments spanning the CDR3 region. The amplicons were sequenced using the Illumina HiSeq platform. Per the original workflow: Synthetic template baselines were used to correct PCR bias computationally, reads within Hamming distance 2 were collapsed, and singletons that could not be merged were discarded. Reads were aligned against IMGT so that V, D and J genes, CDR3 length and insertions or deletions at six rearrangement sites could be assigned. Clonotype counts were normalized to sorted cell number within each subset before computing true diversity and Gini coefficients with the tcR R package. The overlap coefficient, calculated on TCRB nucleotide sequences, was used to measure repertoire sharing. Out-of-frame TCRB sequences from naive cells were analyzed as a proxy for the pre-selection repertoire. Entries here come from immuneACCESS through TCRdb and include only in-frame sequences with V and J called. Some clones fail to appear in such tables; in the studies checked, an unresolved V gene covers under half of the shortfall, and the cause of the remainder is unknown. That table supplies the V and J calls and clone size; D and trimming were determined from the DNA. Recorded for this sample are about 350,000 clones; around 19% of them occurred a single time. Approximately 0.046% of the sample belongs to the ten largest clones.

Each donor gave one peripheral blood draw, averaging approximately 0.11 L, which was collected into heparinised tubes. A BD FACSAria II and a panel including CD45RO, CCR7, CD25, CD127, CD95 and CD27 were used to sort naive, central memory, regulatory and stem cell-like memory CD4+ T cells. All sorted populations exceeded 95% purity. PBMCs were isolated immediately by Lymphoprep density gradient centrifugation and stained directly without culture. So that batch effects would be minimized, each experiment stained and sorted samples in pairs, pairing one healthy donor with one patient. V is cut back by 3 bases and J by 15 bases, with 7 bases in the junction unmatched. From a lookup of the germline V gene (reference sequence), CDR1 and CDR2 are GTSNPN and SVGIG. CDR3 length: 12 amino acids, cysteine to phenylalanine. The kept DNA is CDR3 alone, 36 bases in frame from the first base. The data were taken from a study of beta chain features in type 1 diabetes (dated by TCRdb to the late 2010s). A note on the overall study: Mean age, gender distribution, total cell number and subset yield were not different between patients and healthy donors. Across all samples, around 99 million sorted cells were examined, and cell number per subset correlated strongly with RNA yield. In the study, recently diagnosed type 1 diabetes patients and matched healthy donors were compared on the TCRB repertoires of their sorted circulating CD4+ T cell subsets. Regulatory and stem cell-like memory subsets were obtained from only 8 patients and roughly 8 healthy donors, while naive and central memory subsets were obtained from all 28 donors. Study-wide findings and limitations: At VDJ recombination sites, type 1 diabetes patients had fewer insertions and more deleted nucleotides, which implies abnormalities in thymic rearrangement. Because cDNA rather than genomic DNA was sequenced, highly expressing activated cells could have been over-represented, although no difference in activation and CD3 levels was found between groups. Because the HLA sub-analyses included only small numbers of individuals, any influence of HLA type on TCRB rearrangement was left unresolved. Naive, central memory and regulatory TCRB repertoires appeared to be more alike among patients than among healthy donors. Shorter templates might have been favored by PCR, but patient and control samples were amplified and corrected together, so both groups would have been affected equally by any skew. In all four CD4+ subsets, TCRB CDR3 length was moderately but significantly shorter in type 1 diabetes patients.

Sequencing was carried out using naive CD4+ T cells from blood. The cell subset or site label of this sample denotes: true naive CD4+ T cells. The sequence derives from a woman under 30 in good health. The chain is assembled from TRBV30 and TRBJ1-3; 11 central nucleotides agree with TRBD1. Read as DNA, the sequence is TGTGCCTGGAGCGGACCGGGACAGGGGGGATATTTT. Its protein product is CAWSGPGQGGYF.